This T cell receptor beta chain was obtained from a study of shared clonotypes between healthy human individuals. Roughly 200 ng DNA, 30,000 or so T cell genomes, went into each sorted-subset replicate PCR. Source study methods: There were no quality scores in the junction-only immunoSEQ sequences, so filtering differed. Assay: immunoSEQ multiplex PCR; the TCRdb copy retains only in-frame clones and omits some. V and J calls and clone size are given by that table; D and trimming were obtained from the DNA. This table holds hundreds of thousands of clones, 80% to 95% found once. Notes on the study in general: Estimated richness was generally greater in naive than memory subsets. All-four-donor shared clonotypes had higher generation probabilities than non-shared clonotypes did.

Selected positively for CCR7 and CD45RO-negative, naive CD8 cells excluded terminally differentiated effector memory CD45RA+ cells. Comment on this clone: Its antigen is still unknown.

Looked up from germline, CDR1 is WSHSY and CDR2 is SAAADI. Trimming shortened V by 3 bases and J by 0 bases, and 9 bases separated the two germline ends. This CDR3 has 15 amino acids. Sequencing was carried out using naive CD8+ T cells sorted from blood. V gene TRBV10-2 combines with J gene TRBJ1-3; no reliable D call. The sequence derives from a man younger than 45 in good health. The CDR3 reads CASSDGRLSGNTIYF. CDR3 bases: TGCGCCAGCAGTGACGGGCGACTCTCTGGAAACACCATATATTTT.